Listed here are 10 T cell receptor beta chains from one sample, sequenced in a study of blood T cell repertoires in COVID-19. Clones were sequenced by immunoSEQ multiplex PCR, and TCRdb holds only the in-frame ones, with some missing. The table has over 150,000 clones, 75% to 85% seen once. Sequencing was performed on peripheral blood. These receptors were obtained from a woman aged 60-70 years with COVID-19, enrolled during active disease.

V is TRBV2 and J is TRBJ1-4; weak D call: TRBD1 (5 bases). With 10 bases removed from V and 3 bases from J, the gap between germline ends came to 21 bases. Germline loops: CDR1 SNHLY, CDR2 FYNNEI. The CDR3 runs to 16 residues. CDR3 in amino acids: CATRDSRVMANEKLFF. CDR3 coding DNA: TGTGCCACTCGAGACAGTCGGGTTATGGCTAATGAAAAACTGTTTTTT.

V gene TRBV6-5 combines with J gene TRBJ1-4; weak D call: TRBD1 (5 bases). V was cut by 2 bases and J by 4 bases, with 8 bases left in between. The germline CDR1 and CDR2 sequences are MNHEY and SVGAGI. The CDR3 extends over 14 amino acids. The CDR3 nucleotides read TGTGCCAGCAGTTACCTCCAGGGTAATGAAAAACTGTTTTTT. Amino acids: CASSYLQGNEKLFF.

The chain employs TRBV25-1 and TRBJ1-6; no clear D. The germline V gene encodes CDR1 MGHDK and CDR2 SYGVNS. The CDR3 has 13 residues. V shed 1 base and J shed 14 bases, with 12 bases lying between them. CDR3 bases: TGTGCCAGCAGTGAATTTTCCCCCTTTTCCCTCCACTTT. Its protein is CASSEFSPFSLHF.

The chain joins TRBV7-6 to TRBJ1-1; possible D gene TRBD1, 6 bases. Deletions cut 7 bases from V and 1 base from J, with 10 bases between. This CDR3 is 13 amino acids long. CDR1 and CDR2 (germline): SGHVS, FNYEAQ. The chain's CDR3 is CASNKGQNTEAFF. The CDR3 bases are TGTGCCAGCAACAAGGGACAGAACACTGAAGCTTTCTTT.

This chain connects TRBV2 to TRBJ2-1; 9 bases are shared with TRBD2. The germline CDR1 and CDR2 sequences are SNHLY and FYNNEI. With 4 bases clipped from V and 7 bases from J, the junction kept 5 bases outside the gene matches. The CDR3 length is 14 residues. CDR3 DNA sequence: TGTGCCAGCAGTGCCAGCGGGAGGAGGAATGAGCAGTTCTTC. It is translated as CASSASGRRNEQFF.

The table lists this clone with a count of one. The V and J genes are TRBV6-4 and TRBJ2-1; D gene uncertain. V was shortened by 3 bases and J by 4 bases, with 16 bases between the two germline ends. The CDR3 is 16 residues long. CDR1 and CDR2 (germline): MRHNA, SNTAGT. CDR3 protein: CASSDESRTPYNEQFF. The DNA for the CDR3 is TGTGCCAGCAGTGATGAGAGTCGTACTCCTTACAATGAGCAGTTCTTC.

The table lists this clone with a count of one. The genes are TRBV6-5 and TRBJ2-3; D is undetermined. CDR3 length: 12 residues. Germline CDR1 and CDR2: MNHEY and SVGAGI. V was shortened by 4 bases and J by 4 bases, with 6 bases between the two germline ends. CDR3: CASSSLADTQYF. CDR3 nucleotide sequence: TGTGCCAGCAGTTCTCTAGCAGATACGCAGTATTTT.

This chain joins TRBV20-1 and TRBJ2-7; TRBD1 is a possible D gene (6 bases). In germline, CDR1 is DFQATT, CDR2 SNEGSKA (reference sequence). The CDR3 is made up of 12 amino acids. Trimming took off 3 bases at V and 6 bases at J, with 12 bases between the two ends. The CDR3 nucleotides read TGCAGTGCTAGTGACAGGTGGTTCGAGCAGTACTTC. The encoded protein is CSASDRWFEQYF.

V is TRBV3-1 (or the pseudogene TRBV3-2) and J is TRBJ1-3; the D is unclear. The CDR3 loop spans 14 amino acids. Between the trimmed V and J ends, which lost 4 bases and 1 base, there was a span of 8 bases. The germline CDR1 and CDR2 sequences are LGHDT and YNNKEL (reference sequence). DNA of the CDR3: TGTGCCAGCAGCCTAACAGCTTCTGGAAACACCATATATTTT. It is translated as CASSLTASGNTIYF.

In this sample, this clone turned up many times. V gene TRBV15 combines with J gene TRBJ2-7, with a weak D call TRBD1 (5 bases). CDR1 and CDR2 from the germline V gene are LNHNV and YYDKDF (reference sequence). The CDR3 spans 16 residues. Trimming left V 0 bases short and J 0 bases short, with 12 bases between. Here the CDR3 reads CATSREWPQGSYEQYF. The CDR3 nucleotides read TGTGCCACCAGCAGAGAATGGCCGCAGGGCTCCTACGAGCAGTACTTC.